This T cell receptor (beta chain) originates from a study of cytomegalovirus exposure and HLA in healthy donors. The CDR3 contains 14 residues. Germline CDR1 SGHNT, CDR2 YYREEE (reference sequence). Trimming pared 6 bases from V and 1 base from J, leaving 13 bases between. Researchers ran the PCR with 60 Vbeta and 13 Jbeta primers. Profiled with immunoSEQ multiplex PCR; TCRdb holds only in-frame clones, not every one. Its clone listing holds about 65,000 clones. The specimen was PBMCs. The origin of this receptor is a boy younger than 18 in good health and CMV-seronegative. The chain couples TRBV5-4 to TRBJ2-5; D is unresolved. The CDR3 here is CASTTLSLQETQYF. CDR3 nucleotides: TGTGCCAGCACAACTTTGTCCCTCCAAGAGACCCAGTACTTC.